The 27 T cell receptor beta chains listed next were all sequenced from one sample in a study of shared clonotypes between healthy human individuals. Clones were sequenced by immunoSEQ multiplex PCR, and TCRdb holds only the in-frame ones, with some missing. Of 400,000 to 600,000 clones in the sample, 75% to 80% were seen once. Sequencing was performed on PBMCs. These receptors came from a woman aged 40 to 50 in good health. Some clones in this sample may be carry-over from other donors' samples.

This clone was recorded once. The rearrangement links TRBV19 to TRBJ2-3; unclear D gene. The V end lost 1 base, the J end lost 4 bases, and 6 bases lay between the germline ends. The CDR3 loop spans 13 amino acids. Germline values: CDR1 LNHDA, CDR2 SQIVND (reference sequence). CDR3 DNA sequence: TGTGCCAGTAGTATAGGCAGACCAGATACGCAGTATTTT. Encoded protein: CASSIGRPDTQYF.

The table lists this clone with a few counts. The chain employs TRBV28 and TRBJ2-2; weak D call: TRBD2 (6 bases). The CDR3 totals 17 residues. Deletions cut 7 bases from V and 0 bases from J, with 18 bases between. Germline lookup yields CDR1 MDHEN and CDR2 SYDVKM. CDR3 sequence: CASKSLARWTNTGELFF. DNA for the CDR3: TGTGCCAGCAAGAGTCTAGCGCGCTGGACGAACACCGGGGAGCTGTTTTTT. The full variable domain, in which reference TRBV28 and TRBJ2-2 provide the parts outside the CDR3, is DVKVTQSSRYLVKRTGEKVFLECVQDMDHENMFWYRQDPGLGLRLIYFSYDVKMKEKGDIPEGYSVSREKKERFSLILESASTNQTSMYLCASKSLARWTNTGELFFGEGSRLTVL.

Details on this clone: This sequence is one base from a far larger clone and is likely a read error. Other DNA sequences in this sample translate to the same CDR3. The J gene is TRBJ2-3, the V gene TRBV2, with 9 positions matching TRBD2. The CDR3 is 18 residues long. The germline V gene encodes CDR1 SNHLY and CDR2 FYNNEI. The ends lost 8 bases at V and 0 bases at J; junction bases unmatched: 15. In DNA form, the CDR3 reads TGTGCCAGCTACGGCGCTTTAGCGGGAGATCTCAGCACAGATACGCAGTATTTT. Amino acids: CASYGALAGDLSTDTQYF.

The V gene is TRBV30, the J gene TRBJ2-3; TRBD2 aligns across 13 bases. V dropped 4 bases and J dropped 6; count of bases not matched to a gene: 7. The CDR3 length is 15 residues. CDR1 and CDR2 (germline): GTSNPN, SVGIG (reference sequence). The CDR3, as DNA: TGTGCCTGGACCCGGACTAGCGGGAGATCCGATACGCAGTATTTT. Translated, it gives CAWTRTSGRSDTQYF.

The rearrangement uses TRBV28 and TRBJ2-5; weak D call: TRBD2 (5 bases). CDR1 and CDR2 from the germline V gene are MDHEN and SYDVKM. This CDR3 has 12 residues. V shed 2 bases and J shed 5 bases, with 6 bases lying between them. In nucleotides, the CDR3 is TGTGCCAGCAGTTTACTAGCTGAGACCCAGTACTTC. This gives the protein CASSLLAETQYF. Full variable domain (outside the CDR3, taken from reference TRBV28 and TRBJ2-5): DVKVTQSSRYLVKRTGEKVFLECVQDMDHENMFWYRQDPGLGLRLIYFSYDVKMKEKGDIPEGYSVSREKKERFSLILESASTNQTSMYLCASSLLAETQYFGPGTRLLVL.

This clone has more than one count but fewer than ten. The chain uses TRBV27 and TRBJ2-7; 7 bases align to TRBD1. In germline, CDR1 is MNHEY, CDR2 SMNVEV (reference sequence). The trim removed 6 bases at V and 5 bases at J, leaving 10 bases unmatched. This CDR3 spans 14 amino acids. The DNA for the CDR3 is TGTGCCAGCAGCAACCGACAGGGCTCTCACGAGCAGTACTTC. Its protein is CASSNRQGSHEQYF.

The CDR3 reads CASSINRKNTEAFF. The CDR3 DNA follows: TGTGCCAGCAGCATCAACAGGAAGAACACTGAAGCTTTCTTT. J is TRBJ1-1 and V is TRBV11-2; TRBD1 is a possible D gene (5 bases). This CDR3 contains 14 residues. V lost 5 bases to trimming and J lost 1 base, with 11 bases between them. Germline CDR1 SGHAT, CDR2 FQNNGV.

The chain recombines TRBV15 with TRBJ2-3; D is uncertain. CDR1 is LNHNV and CDR2 is YYDKDF in the germline V gene (reference sequence). Trimming left V 9 bases short and J 6 bases short, with 19 bases between. This CDR3 is built from 14 residues. CDR3 sequence (DNA): TGTGCCACATCCCCCGGCGGCAGTGCGGATACGCAGTATTTT. It encodes CATSPGGSADTQYF. The variable domain in full, completed from reference TRBV15 and TRBJ2-3, reads DAMVIQNPRYQVTQFGKPVTLSCSQTLNHNVMYWYQQKSSQAPKLLFHYYDKDFNNEADTPDNFQSRRPNTSFCFLDIRSPGLGDTAMYLCATSPGGSADTQYFGPGTRLTVL.

In its sample, this clone was seen many times. This chain joins TRBV4-1 and TRBJ2-1, with D uncertain. CDR1 is MGHRA, CDR2 YSYEKL, per germline. This CDR3 is 16 amino acids long. Trimming removed 1 base at V and 0 bases at J, with 10 bases between. In DNA form, the CDR3 reads TGCGCCAGCAGCCAAGTGAACCTAGTCTCCTACAATGAGCAGTTCTTC. Translated: CASSQVNLVSYNEQFF.

There are a few counts of this clone. The rearrangement uses TRBV7-9 and TRBJ2-6, with TRBD1 identical over 8 bases. CDR1 and CDR2 (germline): SEHNR, FQNEAQ (reference sequence). V shed 5 bases, J shed 0 bases, and the junction held 6 bases outside the gene matches. This CDR3 contains 17 residues. The chain's CDR3 is CASSATGASSGANVLTF. In DNA, the CDR3 is TGTGCCAGCAGCGCGACAGGGGCCTCCTCTGGGGCCAACGTCCTGACTTTC. The variable domain in full, with the rest retrieved from reference TRBV7-9 and TRBJ2-6, is DTGVSQNPRHKITKRGQNVTFRCDPISEHNRLYWYRQTLGQGPEFLTYFQNEAQLEKSRLLSDRFSAERPKGSFSTLEIQRTEQGDSAMYLCASSATGASSGANVLTFGAGSRLTVL.

The rearrangement uses TRBV18 and TRBJ2-7; D gene unclear. V lost 2 bases and J 3 bases, leaving 11 bases between the germline ends. The CDR3 extends over 14 amino acids. Looked up from germline, CDR1 is KGHSH and CDR2 is LQKENI. The CDR3 bases are TGTGCCAGCTCACCAGCTCCACAGCTCTACGAGCAGTACTTC. It is translated as CASSPAPQLYEQYF. Together with reference TRBV18 and TRBJ2-7, the CDR3 gives the full variable domain: NAGVMQNPRHLVRRRGQEARLRCSPMKGHSHVYWYRQLPEEGLKFMVYLQKENIIDESGMPKERFSAEFPKEGPSILRIQQVVRGDSAAYFCASSPAPQLYEQYFGPGTRLTVT.

V is TRBV7-2 and J is TRBJ1-2; TRBD1 is a possible D gene (5 bases). Germline V gene data show CDR1 as SGHTA and CDR2 as FQGNSA. Trimming stripped 7 bases from V and 4 bases from J, with 22 bases between. This CDR3 spans 16 amino acids. The CDR3 DNA reads TGTGCCAGCACCATTATGGGGACTCCGACTCTCTATGGCTACACCTTC. Translating it yields CASTIMGTPTLYGYTF.

This chain joins TRBV7-2 and TRBJ2-7; TRBD2 matches 10 bases. This CDR3 has 16 amino acids. Germline CDR1 is SGHTA and CDR2 is FQGNSA. The V and J ends lost 4 bases and 5 bases, in that order; junction bases with no gene match: 11. The CDR3 DNA is TGTGCCAGCAGCTCCCCTCGTGCTAGCGGGAGACACGAGCAGTACTTC. Protein sequence: CASSSPRASGRHEQYF.

The chain is built from TRBV5-1 and TRBJ2-7; 8 bases match TRBD1. CDR3 length: 15 residues. V shed 4 bases, J shed 3 bases, and the junction held 9 bases outside the gene matches. Germline CDR1 and CDR2: SGHRS and YFSETQ. CDR3 nucleotides: TGCGCCAGCAGCGTGGGTCCGGACAGGGTCTACGAGCAGTACTTC. Its protein is CASSVGPDRVYEQYF.

The sample holds one count of this clone. CDR3: CASSVRSGRAGETQYF. For the CDR3, the DNA is TGTGCCAGCAGCGTCCGTAGCGGGAGGGCCGGGGAGACCCAGTACTTC. The chain links TRBV9 to TRBJ2-5, with 11 nucleotides matching TRBD2. Germline V CDR1 and CDR2: SGDLS, YYNGEE. The CDR3 is 16 residues long. The trim removed 2 bases at V and 5 bases at J, leaving 8 bases unmatched.

Concerning this clone: Compared with germline, one end of the junction differs, possibly owing to a read error. The V call is TRBV6-1, the J call TRBJ2-1, with 14 bases that match TRBD2. The length of the CDR3 is 15 residues. CDR1 and CDR2 from the germline V gene are MNHNS and SASEGT. The CDR3 here is CASREGTSGRDEQFF. The CDR3, as DNA: TGTGCCAGCAGAGAAGGGACTAGCGGGAGAGATGAGCAGTTCTTC.

In this sample, this clone turned up a few times. J is TRBJ2-7 and V is TRBV19, with D perhaps matching TRBD1 or TRBD2 (6 bases each). Germline loops: CDR1 LNHDA, CDR2 SQIVND (reference sequence). Trimming removed 8 bases at V and 7 bases at J, with 18 bases between. This CDR3 is built from 13 residues. CDR3: CASSRGRRLEQYF. The CDR3 nucleotides are TGTGCCAGTTCACGGGGGCGCCGACTGGAGCAGTACTTC. Looking up the rest from reference TRBV19 and TRBJ2-7 gives the full variable domain: DGGITQSPKYLFRKEGQNVTLSCEQNLNHDAMYWYRQDPGQGLRLIYYSQIVNDFQKGDIAEGYSVSREKKESFPLTVTSAQKNPTAFYLCASSRGRRLEQYFGPGTRLTVT.

V usage is TRBV28 and J usage is TRBJ2-1; D might be TRBD2 (5 bases). The V and J ends lost 0 bases and 3 bases respectively, with 12 bases between them. CDR1 is MDHEN, CDR2 SYDVKM, per germline. The CDR3 length is 16 residues. The CDR3 nucleotides read TGTGCCAGCAGTTTATGGAGGGCGGGTCACTACAATGAGCAGTTCTTC. Its translation is CASSLWRAGHYNEQFF. Supplemented by reference TRBV28 and TRBJ2-1, the full variable domain reads DVKVTQSSRYLVKRTGEKVFLECVQDMDHENMFWYRQDPGLGLRLIYFSYDVKMKEKGDIPEGYSVSREKKERFSLILESASTNQTSMYLCASSLWRAGHYNEQFFGPGTRLTVL.

The rearrangement links TRBV28 to TRBJ1-1; TRBD1 might be the D (5 bases). The CDR3 length is 15 residues. Trimming took off 0 bases at V and 1 base at J, with 9 bases between the two ends. Germline CDR1 is MDHEN and CDR2 is SYDVKM. The CDR3 sequence is CASSLWRDGNTEAFF. In nucleotides, the CDR3 is TGTGCCAGCAGTTTATGGCGGGACGGGAACACTGAAGCTTTCTTT.

The chain couples TRBV28 to TRBJ2-7; 13 positions agree with TRBD2. V lost 6 bases and J lost 3; bases outside the gene matches: 5. The V gene's germline CDR1 is MDHEN and CDR2 SYDVKM. The CDR3 totals 15 residues. The CDR3 DNA is TGTGCCAGCAGACTAGCGGGAGGGGTGAACTACGAGCAGTACTTC. Translation: CASRLAGGVNYEQYF.

The genes are TRBV6-1 and TRBJ2-7; 9 bases line up with TRBD2. Unmatched junction bases numbered 4, after V lost 0 bases and J lost 4 bases. Germline lookup yields CDR1 MNHNS and CDR2 SASEGT. There are 15 residues in the CDR3. CDR3 amino acids: CASSEARLAGYEQYF. The CDR3 DNA follows: TGTGCCAGCAGTGAAGCGCGGCTAGCGGGGTACGAGCAGTACTTC.

This clone was observed a few times. The chain combines TRBV27 with TRBJ2-2; D gene uncertain. CDR3 length: 12 amino acids. V was clipped by 6 bases and J by 8 bases, with 10 bases between them. Germline values: CDR1 MNHEY, CDR2 SMNVEV (reference sequence). The CDR3 is CASSTMGGELFF. CDR3 nucleotide sequence: TGTGCCAGCAGCACCATGGGAGGGGAGCTGTTTTTT.

J is TRBJ2-7 and V is TRBV7-9; 11 bases are a match to TRBD2. Trimming cost V 5 bases and J 1 base; bases outside gene matches: 4. Per germline, CDR1 SEHNR and CDR2 FQNEAQ (reference sequence). The CDR3 contains 15 residues. The CDR3 spells CASSQASGRSYEQYF. The CDR3 nucleotides are TGTGCCAGCAGCCAAGCTAGCGGGAGGTCCTACGAGCAGTACTTC. The variable domain in full, completed from reference TRBV7-9 and TRBJ2-7, reads DTGVSQNPRHKITKRGQNVTFRCDPISEHNRLYWYRQTLGQGPEFLTYFQNEAQLEKSRLLSDRFSAERPKGSFSTLEIQRTEQGDSAMYLCASSQASGRSYEQYFGPGTRLTVT.

The chain is built from TRBV27 and TRBJ2-7; TRBD2 matches 12 bases. The length of the CDR3 is 15 residues. V shed 5 bases and J 2 bases; nucleotides not matched to a gene: 4. Germline lookup yields CDR1 MNHEY and CDR2 SMNVEV (reference sequence). In DNA, the CDR3 is TGTGCCAGCAGTGCCCTAGCGGGAGGGGCCTACGAGCAGTACTTC. Its protein is CASSALAGGAYEQYF.

J is TRBJ2-7 and V is TRBV7-9; no definite D call. Per germline, CDR1 SEHNR and CDR2 FQNEAQ (reference sequence). The CDR3 has 13 residues. V was shortened by 1 base and J by 6 bases, with 10 bases between the two germline ends. The chain's CDR3 is CASSLVALGEQYF. The CDR3 DNA sequence: TGTGCCAGCAGCTTAGTTGCTCTGGGCGAGCAGTACTTC.

The chain combines TRBV11-2 with TRBJ2-5, with 11 bases fitting TRBD2. The CDR3 spans 17 residues. V lost 5 bases, J lost 4 bases, and 12 bases stayed unmatched. Germline assignment: CDR1 SGHAT and CDR2 FQNNGV. This CDR3 is CASSPRGVGTSGETQYF. The CDR3 nucleotides are TGTGCCAGCAGCCCGAGGGGGGTCGGGACTAGCGGAGAGACCCAGTACTTC. Looking up the rest from reference TRBV11-2 and TRBJ2-5 gives the full variable domain: EAGVAQSPRYKIIEKRQSVAFWCNPISGHATLYWYQQILGQGPKLLIQFQNNGVVDDSQLPKDRFSAERLKGVDSTLKIQPAKLEDSAVYLCASSPRGVGTSGETQYFGPGTRLLVL.

The rearrangement joins TRBV7-2 to TRBJ1-1, with TRBD1 identical over 9 bases. Per the germline V gene, CDR1 is SGHTA and CDR2 is FQGNSA. The CDR3 has 15 amino acids. V was pared by 5 bases and J by 1 base, with 5 bases of the junction left unmatched. The chain's CDR3 is CASSQRQGGNTEAFF. CDR3 DNA: TGTGCCAGCAGCCAACGACAGGGGGGGAACACTGAAGCTTTCTTT.